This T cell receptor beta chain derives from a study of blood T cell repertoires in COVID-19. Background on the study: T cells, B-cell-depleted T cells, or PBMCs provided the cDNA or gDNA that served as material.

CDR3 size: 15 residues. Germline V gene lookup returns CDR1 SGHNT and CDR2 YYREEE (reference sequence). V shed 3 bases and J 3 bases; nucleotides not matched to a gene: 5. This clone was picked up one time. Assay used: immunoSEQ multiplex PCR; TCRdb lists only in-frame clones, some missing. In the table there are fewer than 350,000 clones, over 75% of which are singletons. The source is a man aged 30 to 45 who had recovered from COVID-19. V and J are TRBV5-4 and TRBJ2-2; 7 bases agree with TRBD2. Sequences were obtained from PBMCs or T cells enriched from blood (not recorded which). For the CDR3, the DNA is TGTGCCAGCAGCTGGAGGGAGGGTCACACCGGGGAGCTGTTTTTT. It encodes CASSWREGHTGELFF.